One and the same sample provided the 14 T cell receptor beta chains below, sequenced in a study of beta chain features in type 1 diabetes. Their target antigens are unknown. Findings of the study overall: Among all four CD4+ subsets, Type 1 diabetes patients had TCRB CDR3s that were moderately but significantly shorter.

Expressed TCRB transcripts were sequenced after all isolated RNA was converted to cDNA. The assay was immunoSEQ multiplex PCR, and TCRdb's table has in-frame clones only and misses some. The sample holds over 150,000 clones, 9% to 12% seen once. Material: central memory CD4+ T cells from blood. These receptor sequences come from a young man with type 1 diabetes.

This clone was counted a few times. The chain couples TRBV12-2 to TRBJ2-7; TRBD2, the table's D call, lacks a check against the DNA. TRBV12-2 is a documented pseudogene. The CDR3 length is 14 residues. The CDR3 DNA reads TGTGCAAGTCGCCGGACTAGCGGCTTCTACGAGCAGTACTTC. Translating gives CASRRTSGFYEQYF.

This clone has only a few counts. This rearrangement joins TRBV30 to TRBJ1-4, with 8 bases matching TRBD1. The CDR3 runs 13 residues. The junction had 9 bases not matched to a gene; V was cut back by 5 bases and J by 10 bases. The germline V gene encodes CDR1 GTSNPN and CDR2 SVGIG (reference sequence). The CDR3 sequence: CAWFGQGTSKLFF. CDR3 nucleotide sequence: TGTGCCTGGTTTGGACAGGGCACATCAAAACTGTTTTTT.

V usage is TRBV7-6 and J usage is TRBJ2-5; 14 bases match TRBD2. This CDR3 has 18 amino acids. Germline assignment: CDR1 SGHVS and CDR2 FNYEAQ. J lost 1 base, V lost 6 bases, and 10 bases had no gene match. This CDR3 is CASRKTSGRARVQETQYF. CDR3 DNA: TGTGCCAGCAGGAAGACTAGCGGGAGGGCCAGAGTCCAAGAGACCCAGTACTTC. The complete variable domain, with remaining parts taken from reference TRBV7-6 and TRBJ2-5, reads GAGVSQSPRYKVTKRGQDVALRCDPISGHVSLYWYRQALGQGPEFLTYFNYEAQQDKSGLPNDRFSAERPEGSISTLTIQRTEQRDSAMYRCASRKTSGRARVQETQYFGPGTRLLVL.

This chain uses TRBV6-6 with TRBJ1-1, with D hard to call. The germline gives CDR1 MNHNY, CDR2 SVGAGI (reference sequence). The CDR3 extends over 13 amino acids. Trimming removed 10 bases from V and 3 bases from J, with 15 bases in between. This CDR3 is CATSSASDTEAFF. CDR3 nucleotide sequence: TGTGCCACATCGTCCGCCTCGGACACTGAAGCTTTCTTT.

This chain uses TRBV5-1 with TRBJ2-7; 8 bases align to TRBD2. This CDR3 spans 14 amino acids. Germline CDR1 reads SGHRS; CDR2 reads YFSETQ. The junction had 6 bases not matched to a gene; V was cut back by 4 bases and J by 3 bases. This CDR3 is CASSGGTRGYEQYF. CDR3 coding DNA: TGCGCCAGCAGCGGCGGGACTAGGGGCTACGAGCAGTACTTC.

This clone appeared a few times. The chain joins TRBV11-1 to TRBJ2-1, with a weak D call TRBD2 (6 bases). The CDR3 totals 16 residues. Per the germline V gene, CDR1 is SGHAT and CDR2 is FQDESV (reference sequence). Trimming cost V 5 bases and J 5 bases, with 19 bases left between them. The CDR3 region has the DNA TGTGCCAGCAGCCCCCAAACTAGCAGCCGGCACAATGAGCAGTTCTTC. This sequence encodes CASSPQTSSRHNEQFF.

Note on this clone: Other nucleotide sequences from this sample produce the same CDR3. The genes are TRBV7-3 and TRBJ2-5; possible D gene TRBD2, 6 bases. The CDR3 runs 14 residues. Deletions cut 5 bases from V and 2 bases from J, with 12 bases between. CDR1 is SGHTA and CDR2 is FQGTGA in the germline V gene. As DNA, the CDR3 is TGTGCCAGCAGCCCCACGGGACTTCAAGAGACCCAGTACTTC. This translates into CASSPTGLQETQYF.

As for this clone: This same CDR3 is encoded by further DNA sequences in the sample. The chain recombines TRBV6-5 with TRBJ2-7, with D maybe TRBD1 (6 bases). The CDR3 runs 13 residues. The germline CDR1 and CDR2 sequences are MNHEY and SVGAGI. V lost 0 bases, J lost 4 bases, and 7 bases lay in between. As DNA, the CDR3 is TGTGCCAGCAGTTACTCGGGACAATACGAGCAGTACTTC. This encodes CASSYSGQYEQYF.

DNA of the CDR3: TGTGCCAGTAGTCTCCCCCCGAGTGGCGTGACTTTACAGTTCTTC. As protein: CASSLPPSGVTLQFF. J is TRBJ2-1 and V is TRBV19; D gene ambiguous. Per germline, CDR1 LNHDA and CDR2 SQIVND (reference sequence). V was cut by 5 bases and J by 13 bases, with 24 bases left in between. The CDR3 is 15 amino acids.

The rearrangement joins TRBV14 to TRBJ2-5, with TRBD2 identical over 7 bases. Germline CDR1 SGHDN, CDR2 FVKESK. Unmatched junction bases numbered 9, after V lost 1 base and J lost 4 bases. This CDR3 has 16 amino acids. CDR3 in amino acids: CASSQGAGLWGETQYF. CDR3 nucleotide sequence: TGTGCCAGCAGCCAAGGAGCGGGGTTATGGGGAGAGACCCAGTACTTC. Complete variable domain (other parts from reference TRBV14 and TRBJ2-5): EAGVTQFPSHSVIEKGQTVTLRCDPISGHDNLYWYRRVMGKEIKFLLHFVKESKQDESGMPNNRFLAERTGGTYSTLKVQPAELEDSGVYFCASSQGAGLWGETQYFGPGTRLLVL.

The chain employs TRBV4-2 and TRBJ2-7; TRBD1 agrees at 9 bases. CDR3 size: 15 residues. Germline assignment: CDR1 LGHNA and CDR2 YNFKEQ. The V gene end was trimmed by 6 bases and the J gene end by 3 bases; junction bases not matched to a gene: 9. Here the CDR3 DNA reads TGTGCCAGCAGTAAAGACAGGGGGGGAGACTACGAGCAGTACTTC. Protein: CASSKDRGGDYEQYF.

The chain recombines TRBV5-4 with TRBJ1-2; a weak D match, TRBD1 (6 bases). The germline V gene has CDR1 SGHNT and CDR2 YYREEE (reference sequence). This CDR3 spans 13 amino acids. The V and J ends lost 4 bases and 9 bases respectively, with 16 bases between them. The CDR3 sequence is CASSPNREISYTF. The DNA for the CDR3 is TGTGCCAGCAGCCCAAACAGGGAGATCAGCTACACCTTC. Together with reference TRBV5-4 and TRBJ1-2, the CDR3 gives the full variable domain: ETGVTQSPTHLIKTRGQQVTLRCSSQSGHNTVSWYQQALGQGPQFIFQYYREEENGRGNFPPRFSGLQFPNYSSELNVNALELDDSALYLCASSPNREISYTFGSGTRLTVV.

This clone was counted only a few times. CDR3 residues: CASSLPPDYGYTF. The CDR3 DNA follows: TGCGCCAGCAGCTTGCCCCCAGACTATGGCTACACCTTC. The gene calls are TRBV5-1 and TRBJ1-2; D call uncertain. Deletions cut 1 base from V and 3 bases from J, with 7 bases between. CDR1 and CDR2 (germline): SGHRS, YFSETQ. The CDR3 extends over 13 amino acids.

In its sample, this clone was seen a few times. The chain links TRBV4-2 to TRBJ2-3; the match to TRBD2 covers 7 bases. Germline V gene lookup returns CDR1 LGHNA and CDR2 YNFKEQ. Unmatched junction bases numbered 7, after V lost 1 base and J lost 0 bases. This CDR3 has 17 residues. Here the CDR3 reads CASSQAPSGTSTDTQYF. The CDR3 DNA is TGTGCCAGCAGCCAAGCCCCTAGCGGCACTAGCACAGATACGCAGTATTTT.